These 3 T cell receptor beta chains share one sample of origin, sequenced in a study of cytomegalovirus exposure and HLA in healthy donors. This PCR relied on a set of 60 Vbeta primers and 13 Jbeta primers. The protocol was immunoSEQ multiplex PCR, while the TCRdb copy is restricted to in-frame clones and leaves out a portion. Of about 210,000 clones in the sample, approximately 84% are singletons; the top ten hold around 0.22%. The sequencing sample was made of PBMCs. All receptors derive from a girl aged 2-10 years in good health and CMV-seronegative.

The rearrangement joins TRBV7-9 to TRBJ2-2; D not resolved. Trimming stripped 5 bases from V and 3 bases from J, with 4 bases between. Germline loops: CDR1 SEHNR, CDR2 FQNEAQ (reference sequence). This CDR3 has 12 residues. In DNA form, the CDR3 reads TGTGCCAGCAGCCCATACACCGGGGAGCTGTTTTTT. Translation: CASSPYTGELFF.

This sequence joins TRBV5-4 and TRBJ2-7; possible D gene TRBD1, 5 bases. The V and J ends lost 6 bases and 3 bases respectively, with 19 bases between them. The CDR3 length is 15 residues. Per germline, CDR1 SGHNT and CDR2 YYREEE (reference sequence). This chain's CDR3 is CASTGAGDLGYEQYF. The CDR3 DNA reads as TGTGCCAGCACTGGGGCCGGCGACCTGGGCTACGAGCAGTACTTC.

The genes are TRBV5-1 and TRBJ1-6; D ambiguous. Trimming cost V 0 bases and J 1 base, with 8 bases left between them. The CDR3 runs to 16 residues. Germline V lookup: CDR1 SGHRS, CDR2 YFSETQ. CDR3 sequence (DNA): TGCGCCAGCAGCTTGGGAGGGAAATCCTATAATTCACCCCTCCACTTT. This codes for CASSLGGKSYNSPLHF. The full variable domain, completed using reference TRBV5-1 and TRBJ1-6, is KAGVTQTPRYLIKTRGQQVTLSCSPISGHRSVSWYQQTPGQGLQFLFEYFSETQRNKGNFPGRFSGRQFSNSRSEMNVSTLELGDSALYLCASSLGGKSYNSPLHFGNGTRLTVT.